This T cell receptor (beta chain) was recovered during a study of shared clonotypes between healthy human individuals. Unsorted material relied on some 90 million PBMCs as the source of genomic DNA. Only in-frame clones appear in the TCRdb table, and some are missing; sequencing was by immunoSEQ multiplex PCR. The profile shows under 600,000 clones, over 60% of them singletons. The CDR3 extends over 15 amino acids. Germline CDR1 reads KGHSH; CDR2 reads LQKENI. J was trimmed by 5 bases and V by 1 base; bases with no gene match: 3. The sample taken for sequencing was PBMCs. This clonotype originated in a woman aged 40 to 50 in good health. Some clones in this sample may be carry-over from other donors' samples. The V and J genes are TRBV18 and TRBJ2-7, with 12 nucleotides matching TRBD1. The CDR3 nucleotides are TGTGCCAGCTCACCACGGGACAGGGGGCGCGACGAGCAGTACTTC. Translating gives CASSPRDRGRDEQYF.